The 6 T cell receptor beta chains below all came from one sample that was sequenced in a study of T cell responses to AZD1222 COVID-19 vaccine. Profiling relied on immunoSEQ multiplex PCR, and the TCRdb table lists in-frame clones only, not all of them. The table records under 200,000 clones, 85% to 95% of them present only once. Sequencing was performed on peripheral blood, taken on day 0 of AZD1222 vaccination. The source of these receptors is an adult in good health.

This clone was seen only a few times. The genes are TRBV18 and TRBJ1-6, with D tentatively TRBD1 (6 bases). V lost 1 base, J lost 1 base, and 20 bases lay in between. The CDR3 has 20 amino acids. In germline, CDR1 is KGHSH, CDR2 LQKENI. CDR3 DNA sequence: TGTGCCAGCTCACCACGCCCAACGGTACAGGGCGATTCCTATAATTCACCCCTCCACTTT. Translated, it gives CASSPRPTVQGDSYNSPLHF.

V usage is TRBV6-5 and J usage is TRBJ1-2; D gene unclear. Trimming removed 8 bases from V and 8 bases from J, with 15 bases in between. Per the germline V gene, CDR1 is MNHEY and CDR2 is SVGAGI. The CDR3 is 12 residues long. CDR3 nucleotides: TGTGCCAGCTATGTATTCCCTGGAGGCTACACCTTC. Protein: CASYVFPGGYTF.

This clone was detected a few times. This chain connects TRBV10-3 to TRBJ1-1; 8 bases align to TRBD1. This CDR3 is 14 amino acids long. Germline assignment: CDR1 ENHRY and CDR2 SYGVKD. Unmatched junction bases numbered 10, after V lost 3 bases and J lost 10 bases. The CDR3 reads CAISDAQGALGAFF. In DNA, the CDR3 is TGTGCCATCAGTGACGCCCAGGGGGCGCTTGGAGCTTTCTTT.

This chain joins TRBV10-1 and TRBJ1-2, with D possibly being TRBD1 (5 bases). Germline-derived CDR1 and CDR2 are WNHNN and SYGVQD (reference sequence). This CDR3 is 13 amino acids long. V lost 2 bases, J lost 4 bases, and 8 bases lay in between. CDR3 bases: TGCGCCAGCAGTGAGGAAAGGGGCTATGGCTACACCTTC. Its protein is CASSEERGYGYTF.

The gene calls are TRBV18 and TRBJ1-6; D is perhaps TRBD1 (5 bases). There are 17 residues in the CDR3. Trimming took 6 bases from V and 8 from J, leaving 23 bases between them. Per germline, CDR1 KGHSH and CDR2 LQKENI. The CDR3 region has the DNA TGTGCCAGCTCTCAGATTCTCCGGGGGAAGGGTCATTCACCCCTCCACTTT. Translation gives CASSQILRGKGHSPLHF. Full variable domain (remainder filled in from reference TRBV18 and TRBJ1-6): NAGVMQNPRHLVRRRGQEARLRCSPMKGHSHVYWYRQLPEEGLKFMVYLQKENIIDESGMPKERFSAEFPKEGPSILRIQQVVRGDSAAYFCASSQILRGKGHSPLHFGNGTRLTVT.

The rearrangement uses TRBV27 and TRBJ2-7; 9 positions agree with TRBD1. Germline loops: CDR1 MNHEY, CDR2 SMNVEV (reference sequence). The V gene end was trimmed by 5 bases and the J gene end by 4 bases; junction bases not matched to a gene: 15. The CDR3 sequence is 17 residues long. CDR3 sequence (DNA): TGTGCCAGCAGTCCACCCCTACGGCGGGACAGGGAATACGAGCAGTACTTC. The encoded protein is CASSPPLRRDREYEQYF.